Reported below is one T cell receptor (beta chain). Its specificity is not known. Cultured CD4+ T cell DNA underwent sequencing with the Oncomine TCR Beta short-read assay. TCRdb reanalysed the PCR reads using MiXCR and keeps one entry per CDR3 protein. This sample has several thousand distinct CDR3 sequences, with roughly 13% found just once. The data were obtained in a study of vaccination and CD4 T cells after COVID-19. Across the whole study: The cells in question were stimulated using overlapping spike peptides derived from SARS-CoV-2, HCoV-NL63, HCoV-OC43 and HCoV-229E. Study-level points and caveats: The median count of SARS-CoV-2-reactive clonotypes rose from approximately 21 to 40, not significantly.

The treatment denotes: approximately nine-day PBMC culture with coronavirus spike peptide pools or control peptides (ViraFEST assay). First, ViraFEST expanded antigen-specific T cells with peptide pools, and next it sequenced the TCRs. The CDR3 runs to 16 residues. Germline CDR1 reads SGHRS; CDR2 reads YFSETQ. With 7 bases removed from V and 6 bases from J, the gap between germline ends came to 25 bases. The chain is built from TRBV5-1 and TRBJ1-1; TRBD1 is a possible D gene (6 bases). This receptor was identified in a human donor who had recovered from COVID-19. Source material: CD4+ T cells from blood, cultured in vitro. The CDR3, as DNA: TGCGCCAGCCGTCGAGATCTCCAGGGGCGGGTTGCTGAAGCTTTCTTT. Its translation is CASRRDLQGRVAEAFF.